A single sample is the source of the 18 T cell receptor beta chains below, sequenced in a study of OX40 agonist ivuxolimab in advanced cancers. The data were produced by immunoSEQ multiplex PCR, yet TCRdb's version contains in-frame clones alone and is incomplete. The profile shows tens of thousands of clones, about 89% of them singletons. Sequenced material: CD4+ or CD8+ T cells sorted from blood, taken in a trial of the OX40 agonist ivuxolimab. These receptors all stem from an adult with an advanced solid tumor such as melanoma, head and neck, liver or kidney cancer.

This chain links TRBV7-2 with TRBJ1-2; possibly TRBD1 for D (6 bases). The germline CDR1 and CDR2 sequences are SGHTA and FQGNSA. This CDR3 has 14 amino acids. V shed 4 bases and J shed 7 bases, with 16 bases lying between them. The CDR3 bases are TGTGCCAGCAGCTCTCAGGGGCTGAGCCGTGGCTACACCTTC. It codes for CASSSQGLSRGYTF.

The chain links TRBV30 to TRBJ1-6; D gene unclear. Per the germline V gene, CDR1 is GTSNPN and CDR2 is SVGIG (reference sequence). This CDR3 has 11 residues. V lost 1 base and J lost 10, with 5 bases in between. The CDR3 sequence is CAWSDGSPLHF. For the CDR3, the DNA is TGTGCCTGGAGTGATGGGTCACCCCTCCACTTT.

CDR3 region: CASSVLQGSEQFF. The CDR3 nucleotides read TGTGCCAGCAGCGTGCTACAGGGCTCTGAGCAGTTCTTC. The J gene is TRBJ2-1, the V gene TRBV11-3; possible D gene TRBD1, 6 bases. Germline CDR1 SGHNT, CDR2 YENEEA. The CDR3 totals 13 residues. Trimming pared 5 bases from V and 9 bases from J, leaving 14 bases between.

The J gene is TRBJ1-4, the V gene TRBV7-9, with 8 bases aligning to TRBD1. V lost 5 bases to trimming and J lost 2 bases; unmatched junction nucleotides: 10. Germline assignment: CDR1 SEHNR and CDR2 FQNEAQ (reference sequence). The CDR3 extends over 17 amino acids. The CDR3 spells CASSDRGRGSTNEKLFF. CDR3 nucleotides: TGTGCCAGCAGCGACAGGGGACGGGGTTCGACTAATGAAAAACTGTTTTTT.

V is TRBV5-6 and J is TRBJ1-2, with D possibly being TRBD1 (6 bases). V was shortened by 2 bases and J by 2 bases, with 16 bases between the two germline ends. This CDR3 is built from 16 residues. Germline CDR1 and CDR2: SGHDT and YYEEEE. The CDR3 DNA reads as TGTGCCAGCAGCTTTTGGAGTGGGGGCCGAAACTATGGCTACACCTTC. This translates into CASSFWSGGRNYGYTF. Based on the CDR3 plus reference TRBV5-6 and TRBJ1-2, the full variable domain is DAGVTQSPTHLIKTRGQQVTLRCSPKSGHDTVSWYQQALGQGPQFIFQYYEEEERQRGNFPDRFSGHQFPNYSSELNVNALLLGDSALYLCASSFWSGGRNYGYTFGSGTRLTVV.

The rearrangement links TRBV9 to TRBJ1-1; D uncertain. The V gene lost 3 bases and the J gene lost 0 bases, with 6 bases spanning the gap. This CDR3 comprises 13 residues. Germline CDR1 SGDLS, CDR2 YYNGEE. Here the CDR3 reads CASSEGMNTEAFF. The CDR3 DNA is TGTGCCAGCAGCGAAGGCATGAACACTGAAGCTTTCTTT.

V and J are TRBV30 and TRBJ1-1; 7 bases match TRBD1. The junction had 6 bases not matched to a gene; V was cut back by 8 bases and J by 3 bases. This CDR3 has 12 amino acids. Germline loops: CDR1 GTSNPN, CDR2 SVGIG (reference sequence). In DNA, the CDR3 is TGTGCCCTTAACAGGGGATACACTGAAGCTTTCTTT. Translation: CALNRGYTEAFF.

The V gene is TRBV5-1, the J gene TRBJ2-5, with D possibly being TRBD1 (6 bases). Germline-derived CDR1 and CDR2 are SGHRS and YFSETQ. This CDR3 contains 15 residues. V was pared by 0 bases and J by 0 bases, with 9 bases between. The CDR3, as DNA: TGCGCCAGCAGCTTGGAGGGACACTACCAAGAGACCCAGTACTTC. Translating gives CASSLEGHYQETQYF.

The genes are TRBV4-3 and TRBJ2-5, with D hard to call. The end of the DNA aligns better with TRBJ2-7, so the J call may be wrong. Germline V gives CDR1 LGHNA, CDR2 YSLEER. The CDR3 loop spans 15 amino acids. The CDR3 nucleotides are TGCGCCAGCAGCCAAGATCATTCCTTCGGTTACGAGCAGTACTTC. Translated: CASSQDHSFGYEQYF.

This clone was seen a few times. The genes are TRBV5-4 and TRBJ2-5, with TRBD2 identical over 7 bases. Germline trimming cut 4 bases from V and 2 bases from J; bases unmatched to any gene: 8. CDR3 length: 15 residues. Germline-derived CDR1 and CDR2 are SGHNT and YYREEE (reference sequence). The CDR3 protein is CASSMPSGAQETQYF. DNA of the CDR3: TGTGCCAGCAGCATGCCTAGCGGTGCTCAAGAGACCCAGTACTTC.

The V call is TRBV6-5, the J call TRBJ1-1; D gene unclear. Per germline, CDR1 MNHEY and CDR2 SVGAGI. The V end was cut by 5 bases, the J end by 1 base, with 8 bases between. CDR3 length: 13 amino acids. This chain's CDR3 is CASSLTWNTEAFF. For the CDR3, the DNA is TGTGCCAGCAGTCTAACATGGAACACTGAAGCTTTCTTT.

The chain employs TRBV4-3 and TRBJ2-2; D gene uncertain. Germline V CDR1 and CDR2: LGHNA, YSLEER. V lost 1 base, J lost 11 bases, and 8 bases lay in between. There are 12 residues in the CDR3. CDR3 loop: CASSQGARELFF. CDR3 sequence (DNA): TGCGCCAGCAGCCAAGGGGCTCGAGAGCTGTTTTTT.

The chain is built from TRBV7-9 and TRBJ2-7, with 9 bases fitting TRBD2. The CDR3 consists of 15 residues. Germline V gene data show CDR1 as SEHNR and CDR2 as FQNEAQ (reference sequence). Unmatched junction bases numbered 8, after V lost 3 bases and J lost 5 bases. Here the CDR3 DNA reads TGTGCCAGCAGCTTCGAAACCGTAGCGGGAGACGAGCAGTACTTC. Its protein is CASSFETVAGDEQYF.

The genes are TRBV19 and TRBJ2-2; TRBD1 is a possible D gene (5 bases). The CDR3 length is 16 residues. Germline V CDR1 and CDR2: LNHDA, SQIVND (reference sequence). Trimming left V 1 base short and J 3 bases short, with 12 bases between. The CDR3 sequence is CASSIGQGRYTGELFF. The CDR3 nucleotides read TGTGCCAGTAGTATAGGCCAGGGCAGATACACCGGGGAGCTGTTTTTT.

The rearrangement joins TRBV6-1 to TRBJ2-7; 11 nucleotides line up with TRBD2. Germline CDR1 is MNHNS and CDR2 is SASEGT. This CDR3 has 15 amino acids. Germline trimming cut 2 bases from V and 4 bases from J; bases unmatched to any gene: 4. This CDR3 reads CASSEPGLAAYEQYF. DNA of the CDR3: TGTGCCAGCAGTGAACCGGGACTAGCGGCTTACGAGCAGTACTTC.

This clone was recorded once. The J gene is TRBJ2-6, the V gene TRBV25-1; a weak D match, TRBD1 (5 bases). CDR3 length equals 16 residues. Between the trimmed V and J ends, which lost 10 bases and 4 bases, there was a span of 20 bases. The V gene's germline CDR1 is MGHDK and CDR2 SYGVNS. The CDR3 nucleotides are TGTGCCACATCGACAGTTCTATTCTCAGGGGCCAACGTCCTGACTTTC. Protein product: CATSTVLFSGANVLTF.

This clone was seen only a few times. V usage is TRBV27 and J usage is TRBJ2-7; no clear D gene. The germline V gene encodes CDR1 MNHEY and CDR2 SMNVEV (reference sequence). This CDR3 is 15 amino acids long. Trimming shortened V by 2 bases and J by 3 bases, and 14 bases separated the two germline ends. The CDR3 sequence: CASSLRSSSVYEQYF. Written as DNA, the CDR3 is TGTGCCAGCAGTTTACGGAGCTCATCCGTCTACGAGCAGTACTTC.

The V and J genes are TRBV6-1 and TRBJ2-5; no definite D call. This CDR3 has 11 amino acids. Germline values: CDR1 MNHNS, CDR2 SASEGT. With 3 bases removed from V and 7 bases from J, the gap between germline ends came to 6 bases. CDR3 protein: CASSESGTQYF. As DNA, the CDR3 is TGTGCCAGCAGTGAGAGTGGGACCCAGTACTTC.